The T cell receptor beta chain described here comes from a study of spatial heterogeneity in lung cancer. Overall study context: Each time, sequencing found more beta-chain sequences than alpha-chain sequences.

Trimming left V 3 bases short and J 4 bases short, with 10 bases between. This CDR3 spans 14 amino acids. Every TCR cDNA molecule bore a unique molecular identifier. Using its own MiXCR run on the 5' RACE reads, TCRdb lists one record per CDR3 protein. This sample carries tens of thousands of distinct CDR3 sequences, 10% to 15% of them seen once, and the ten largest clones take approximately 4.6%. As to time point: sample taken at primary tumor resection. Without sorting, whole RNA was sequenced from tumor, nontumor lung or frozen PBMC. The source material was PBMCs, sampled at surgery. This sequence joins TRBV12-3 or TRBV12-4 and TRBJ1-3, with unresolved D. The sequence was collected from a male donor with early-stage non-small cell lung cancer. CDR3 in DNA: TGTGCCAGCAGTTTGGGTCAGCTAGGAAACACCATATATTTT. It specifies CASSLGQLGNTIYF.